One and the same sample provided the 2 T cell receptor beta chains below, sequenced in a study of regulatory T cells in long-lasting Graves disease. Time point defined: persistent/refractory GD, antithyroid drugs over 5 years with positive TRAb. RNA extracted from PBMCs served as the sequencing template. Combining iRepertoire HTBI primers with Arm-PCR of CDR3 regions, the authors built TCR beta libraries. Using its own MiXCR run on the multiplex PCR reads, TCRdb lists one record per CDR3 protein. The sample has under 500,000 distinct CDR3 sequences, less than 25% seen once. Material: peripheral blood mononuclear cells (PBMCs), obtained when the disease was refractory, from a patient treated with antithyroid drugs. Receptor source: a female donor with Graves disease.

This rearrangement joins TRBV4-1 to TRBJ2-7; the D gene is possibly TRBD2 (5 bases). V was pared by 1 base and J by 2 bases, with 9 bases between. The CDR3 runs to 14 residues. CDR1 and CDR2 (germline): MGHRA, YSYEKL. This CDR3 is CASSQADYAYEQYF. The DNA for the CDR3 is TGCGCCAGCAGCCAAGCCGACTACGCCTACGAGCAGTACTTC.

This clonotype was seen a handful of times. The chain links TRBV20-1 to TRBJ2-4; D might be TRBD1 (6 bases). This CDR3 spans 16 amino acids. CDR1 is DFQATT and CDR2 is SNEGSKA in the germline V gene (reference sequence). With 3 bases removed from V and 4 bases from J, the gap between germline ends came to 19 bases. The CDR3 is CSARASTGSQKNIQYF. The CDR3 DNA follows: TGCAGTGCTAGGGCCTCCACAGGGTCCCAAAAAAACATTCAGTACTTC.